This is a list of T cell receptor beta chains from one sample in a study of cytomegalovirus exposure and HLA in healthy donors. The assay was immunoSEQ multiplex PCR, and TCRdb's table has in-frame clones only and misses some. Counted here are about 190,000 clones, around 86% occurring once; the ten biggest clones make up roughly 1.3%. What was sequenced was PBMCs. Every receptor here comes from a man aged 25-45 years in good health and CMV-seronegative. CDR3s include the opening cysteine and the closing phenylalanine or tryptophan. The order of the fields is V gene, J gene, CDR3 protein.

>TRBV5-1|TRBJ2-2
CASNAGGSATGELFF
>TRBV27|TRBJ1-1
CASSLSGNHEAFF
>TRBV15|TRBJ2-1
CATSEQGAEQFF
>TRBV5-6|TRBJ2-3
CASSFPRWARADTQYF
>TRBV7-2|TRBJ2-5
CASSFSGGETQYF
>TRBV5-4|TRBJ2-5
CASSSGGTSGTETQYF
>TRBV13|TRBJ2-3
CASRTSGGTTDTQYF
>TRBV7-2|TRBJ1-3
CASSLNGASSGNTIYF
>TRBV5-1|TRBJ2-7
CASSRLTSGRSYEQYF
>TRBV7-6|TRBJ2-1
CASSSQVMQFF
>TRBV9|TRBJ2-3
CASSEGLAARTDTQYF
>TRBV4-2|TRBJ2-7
CASSQTRAGGEQYF
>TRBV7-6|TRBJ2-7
CASSLEGQGVYEQYF
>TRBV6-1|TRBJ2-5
CASSEINSGVGETQYF
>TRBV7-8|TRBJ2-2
CASSFDRTGQTGELFF
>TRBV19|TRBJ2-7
CASSGLGGNSYEQYF
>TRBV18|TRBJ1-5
CASSRSAGNSNQPQHF
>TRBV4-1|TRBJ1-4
CASSQSGTGSEKLFF
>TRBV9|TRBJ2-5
CASSVARGPETQYF
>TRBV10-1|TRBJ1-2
CASSETGQLSYTF
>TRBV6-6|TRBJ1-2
CASSYSGQDPGYTF
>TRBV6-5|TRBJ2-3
CASSLTASITDTQYF
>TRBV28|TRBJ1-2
CASSLLDGTTGGYTF
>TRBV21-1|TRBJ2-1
CASSKEGGLAGERDEQFF
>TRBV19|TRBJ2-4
CASRATGENIQYF
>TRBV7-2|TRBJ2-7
CASSLGQGAFNEQYF
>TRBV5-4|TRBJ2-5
CASSPTGGGRKTQYF
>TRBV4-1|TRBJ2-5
CASSQDLASERETQYF
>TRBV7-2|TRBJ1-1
CASSSPPTGGSTEAFF
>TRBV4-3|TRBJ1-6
CASSQRGGNISPLHF
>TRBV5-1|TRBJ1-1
CASGGGSATEAFF
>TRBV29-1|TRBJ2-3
CSVWARVDTQYF
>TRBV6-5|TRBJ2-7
CASSYSDAGFSYEQYF
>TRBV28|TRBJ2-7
CASSSPSAIYEQYF